The 17 T cell receptor beta chains listed next were all sequenced from one sample in a study of blood T cell repertoires in COVID-19 (dated by TCRdb to the early 2020s). Library preparation was by the immunoSEQ multiplex PCR assay. TCRdb's version of the immuneACCESS table is confined to in-frame rearrangements and falls short of the full clone set. An unresolved V gene accounts for under half of the shortfall where checked; the remainder is of unknown origin. The sample table holds about 110,000 clones, of which 88% were seen once. Roughly 2.5% of the sample rests with the top ten. The sequencing input was peripheral blood. The receptors were sampled from a human donor in a cohort sampled during active COVID-19.

This chain links TRBV5-8 with TRBJ1-5; tentatively, D is TRBD1 (6 bases). V was shortened by 2 bases and J by 6 bases, with 12 bases between the two germline ends. Germline V gives CDR1 SGHTS, CDR2 YDEGEE. This CDR3 comprises 14 residues. The CDR3 sequence: CASSFRQAFQPQHF. In nucleotides, the CDR3 is TGTGCCAGCAGCTTCCGACAGGCTTTTCAGCCCCAGCATTTT.

This chain joins TRBV5-1 and TRBJ2-3, with 7 bases that match TRBD2. In germline, CDR1 is SGHRS, CDR2 YFSETQ. This CDR3 is built from 16 residues. The V and J ends lost 8 bases and 5 bases, in that order; junction bases with no gene match: 17. The CDR3 sequence: CASEPSGRAPGDTQYF. The CDR3 bases are TGCGCCAGTGAGCCGTCGGGGAGGGCTCCGGGAGATACGCAGTATTTT.

CDR3 nucleotides: TGTGCCAGCAGGCCGGGACTAGCGGGGGGTTACAATGAGCAGTTCTTC. Protein product: CASRPGLAGGYNEQFF. The chain employs TRBV2 and TRBJ2-1, with 15 bases lining up with TRBD2. J lost 4 bases, V lost 6 bases, and 4 bases had no gene match. This CDR3 region has 16 residues. CDR1 is SNHLY, CDR2 FYNNEI, per germline.

CDR3 loop: CASSAIQGGYTEAFF. Written as DNA, the CDR3 is TGTGCCAGCAGCGCCATACAGGGGGGTTACACTGAAGCTTTCTTT. The J gene is TRBJ1-1, the V gene TRBV6-5, with 8 bases that match TRBD1. The CDR3 has 15 residues. V lost 6 bases and J lost 3; bases outside the gene matches: 9. CDR1 and CDR2 from the germline V gene are MNHEY and SVGAGI.

The V gene is TRBV7-9, the J gene TRBJ2-3; 13 positions agree with TRBD2. The CDR3 is 15 residues long. V shed 6 bases and J 7 bases; nucleotides not matched to a gene: 7. Germline assignment: CDR1 SEHNR and CDR2 FQNEAQ (reference sequence). The CDR3 reads CASRPWTSGSYTQYF. CDR3 in DNA: TGTGCCAGCAGACCCTGGACTAGCGGGAGTTATACGCAGTATTTT.

V usage is TRBV4-1 and J usage is TRBJ2-2; 12 positions match TRBD2. CDR3 length: 20 amino acids. The germline CDR1 and CDR2 sequences are MGHRA and YSYEKL. Germline trimming cut 0 bases from V and 0 bases from J; bases unmatched to any gene: 8. The CDR3 nucleotides read TGCGCCAGCAGCCAAGACCCGTCACTAGCGGGGGGACCGAACACCGGGGAGCTGTTTTTT. As protein: CASSQDPSLAGGPNTGELFF.

For the CDR3, the DNA is TGTGCCAGCAGCTCGACAGGGGCTTCCTACAATGAGCAGTTCTTC. Its protein product is CASSSTGASYNEQFF. The genes are TRBV7-6 and TRBJ2-1; the match to TRBD1 covers 8 bases. Germline CDR1 is SGHVS and CDR2 is FNYEAQ. The trim removed 4 bases at V and 1 base at J, leaving 3 bases unmatched. This CDR3 is built from 15 residues.

V is TRBV4-1 and J is TRBJ2-7, with D uncertain. The V gene lost 4 bases and the J gene lost 6 bases, with 13 bases spanning the gap. The CDR3 spans 13 residues. From germline, CDR1 is MGHRA and CDR2 YSYEKL. As DNA, the CDR3 is TGCGCCAGCAGCCCCTCTCCTACCGGCGAGCAGTACTTC. It yields the protein CASSPSPTGEQYF.

The chain has TRBV6-5 and TRBJ2-7; 7 bases are a match to TRBD1. J lost 3 bases, V lost 5 bases, and 10 bases had no gene match. The germline V gene has CDR1 MNHEY and CDR2 SVGAGI. This CDR3 comprises 15 residues. The CDR3 DNA sequence: TGTGCCAGCAGTATATCAGCCGGGACAGTCTACGAGCAGTACTTC. Residues: CASSISAGTVYEQYF.

The V call is TRBV24-1, the J call TRBJ2-3; weak D call: TRBD2 (5 bases). This CDR3 contains 14 residues. V gave up 6 bases and J gave up 5 bases, with 14 bases separating them. CDR1 and CDR2 (germline): KGHDR, SFDVKD. CDR3 region: CATSSGSRVDTQYF. The CDR3 DNA follows: TGTGCCACCAGTTCTGGGTCGAGGGTAGATACGCAGTATTTT.

This rearrangement joins TRBV30 to TRBJ2-7; 7 bases are a match to TRBD2. J was trimmed by 3 bases and V by 0 bases; bases with no gene match: 5. CDR3 length equals 14 residues. Germline CDR1 reads GTSNPN; CDR2 reads SVGIG (reference sequence). The CDR3 sequence: CAWSVGQRDYEQYF. CDR3 DNA sequence: TGTGCCTGGAGTGTAGGCCAGCGGGACTACGAGCAGTACTTC.

This chain uses TRBV5-1 with TRBJ2-3; D might be TRBD1 (5 bases). The V gene's germline CDR1 is SGHRS and CDR2 YFSETQ. V was cut by 1 base and J by 5 bases, with 14 bases left in between. The CDR3 consists of 15 residues. The CDR3 bases are TGCGCCAGCAGCTTGACAGGCTTCGGGCAAGATACGCAGTATTTT. Its translation: CASSLTGFGQDTQYF.

This chain uses TRBV11-3 with TRBJ2-1; 11 bases agree with TRBD1. In germline, CDR1 is SGHNT, CDR2 YENEEA. The CDR3 is made up of 15 amino acids. J lost 9 bases, V lost 5 bases, and 9 bases had no gene match. The CDR3 DNA follows: TGTGCCAGCAGCGGACAGGGGGCCGCCCCCGGTGAGCAGTTCTTC. Translated, it gives CASSGQGAAPGEQFF. Using reference TRBV11-3 and TRBJ2-1 for the parts outside the CDR3, the full variable domain is EAGVVQSPRYKIIEKKQPVAFWCNPISGHNTLYWYLQNLGQGPELLIRYENEEAVDDSQLPKDRFSAERLKGVDSTLKIQPAELGDSAVYLCASSGQGAAPGEQFFGPGTRLTVL.

In this sample, this clone turned up once. The V gene is TRBV4-1, the J gene TRBJ1-3; weak D call: TRBD1 (6 bases). Germline CDR1 MGHRA, CDR2 YSYEKL. The CDR3 has 16 residues. V was cut by 0 bases and J by 5 bases, with 14 bases left in between. CDR3 in amino acids: CASSQDGADRRNTIYF. CDR3 bases: TGCGCCAGCAGCCAAGATGGGGCCGACAGGCGAAACACCATATATTTT.

The genes are TRBV7-3 and TRBJ2-2, with 7 positions matching TRBD2. Losses at the gene ends were 5 bases for V and 4 bases for J; bases not matched to a gene: 7. This CDR3 has 15 amino acids. Germline V gene lookup returns CDR1 SGHTA and CDR2 FQGTGA. CDR3 sequence reads: CASSTKGRATGELFF. CDR3 sequence (DNA): TGTGCCAGCAGCACAAAGGGGAGGGCCACCGGGGAGCTGTTTTTT. Supplemented by reference TRBV7-3 and TRBJ2-2, the full variable domain reads GAGVSQTPSNKVTEKGKYVELRCDPISGHTALYWYRQSLGQGPEFLIYFQGTGAADDSGLPNDRFFAVRPEGSVSTLKIQRTERGDSAVYLCASSTKGRATGELFFGEGSRLTVL.

The chain combines TRBV6-1 with TRBJ1-5, with a weak D call TRBD1 (6 bases). Trimming took off 4 bases at V and 3 bases at J, with 28 bases between the two ends. The CDR3 sequence is 20 residues long. Germline CDR1 reads MNHNS; CDR2 reads SASEGT. As DNA, the CDR3 is TGTGCCAGCAGTGGCGTTTCATCGGGACACGTCCGCCCCGTCAATCAGCCCCAGCATTTT. Encoded protein: CASSGVSSGHVRPVNQPQHF.

V is TRBV6-5 and J is TRBJ1-6, with D maybe TRBD1 (6 bases). V was pared by 4 bases and J by 5 bases, with 12 bases between. From germline, CDR1 is MNHEY and CDR2 SVGAGI. This CDR3 contains 15 residues. The CDR3 is CASSWTAIDNSPLHF. In DNA form, the CDR3 reads TGTGCCAGCAGTTGGACAGCGATTGATAATTCACCCCTCCACTTT.